The clone carrying this TCR beta chain came up a few times. A read error may explain this, as a much larger clone is one base away. 5'RACE generated cDNA with 10-nucleotide random UMIs. TCRdb re-analysed the 5' RACE reads in MiXCR, keeping a single row per CDR3 protein. This table holds under 90,000 distinct CDR3 sequences, about 9.4% found once. CDR1 and CDR2 from the germline V gene are SGHTA and FQGTGA. The CDR3 is 16 residues long. The trim removed 5 bases at V and 5 bases at J, leaving 12 bases unmatched. These data are taken from a study of neurological immune-mediated disorders. Sequenced input: PBMCs. This sequence was found in a man between 35 and 55 years old in good health. This chain links TRBV7-3 with TRBJ2-7, with TRBD2 identical over 10 bases. The CDR3 here is CASSQEASGSPHEQYF. DNA of the CDR3: TGTGCCAGCAGCCAGGAAGCTAGCGGGAGCCCCCACGAGCAGTACTTC. The whole variable domain, remainder taken from reference TRBV7-3 and TRBJ2-7, is GAGVSQTPSNKVTEKGKYVELRCDPISGHTALYWYRQSLGQGPEFLIYFQGTGAADDSGLPNDRFFAVRPEGSVSTLKIQRTERGDSAVYLCASSQEASGSPHEQYFGPGTRLTVT.